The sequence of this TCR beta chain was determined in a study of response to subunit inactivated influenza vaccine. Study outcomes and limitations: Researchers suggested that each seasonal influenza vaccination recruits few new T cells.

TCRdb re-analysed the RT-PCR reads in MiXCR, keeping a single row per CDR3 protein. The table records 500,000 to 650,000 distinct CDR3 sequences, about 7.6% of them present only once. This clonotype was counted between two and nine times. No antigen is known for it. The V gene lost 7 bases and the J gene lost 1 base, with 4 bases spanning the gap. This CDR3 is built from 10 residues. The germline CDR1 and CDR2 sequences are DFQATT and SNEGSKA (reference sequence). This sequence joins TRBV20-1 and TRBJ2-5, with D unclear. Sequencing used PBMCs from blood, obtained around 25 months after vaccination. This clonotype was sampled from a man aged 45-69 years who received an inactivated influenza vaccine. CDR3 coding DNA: TGCAGTGGGGCCCAAGAGACCCAGTACTTC. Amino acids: CSGAQETQYF.